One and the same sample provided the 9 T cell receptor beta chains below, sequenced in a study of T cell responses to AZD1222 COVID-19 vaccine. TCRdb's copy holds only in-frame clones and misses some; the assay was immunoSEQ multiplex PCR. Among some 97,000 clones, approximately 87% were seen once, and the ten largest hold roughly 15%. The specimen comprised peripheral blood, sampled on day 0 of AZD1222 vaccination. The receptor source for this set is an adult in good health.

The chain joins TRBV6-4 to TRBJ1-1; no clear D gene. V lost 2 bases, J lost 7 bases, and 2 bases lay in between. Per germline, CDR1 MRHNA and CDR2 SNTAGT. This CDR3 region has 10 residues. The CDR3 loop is CASSDDEAFF. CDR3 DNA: TGTGCCAGCAGTGACGATGAAGCTTTCTTT.

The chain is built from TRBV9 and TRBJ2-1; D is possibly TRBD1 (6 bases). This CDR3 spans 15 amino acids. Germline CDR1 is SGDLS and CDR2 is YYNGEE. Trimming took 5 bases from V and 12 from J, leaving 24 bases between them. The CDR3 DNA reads TGTGCCAGCAGTCCCTCGGGGACACCCCTAATTGGGCAGTTCTTC. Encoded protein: CASSPSGTPLIGQFF.

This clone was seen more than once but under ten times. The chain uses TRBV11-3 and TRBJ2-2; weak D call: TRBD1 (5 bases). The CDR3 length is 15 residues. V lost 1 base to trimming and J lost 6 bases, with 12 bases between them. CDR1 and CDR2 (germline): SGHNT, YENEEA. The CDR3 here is CASSLGGSRSGELFF. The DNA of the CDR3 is TGTGCCAGCAGCTTAGGGGGCTCGAGATCCGGGGAGCTGTTTTTT.

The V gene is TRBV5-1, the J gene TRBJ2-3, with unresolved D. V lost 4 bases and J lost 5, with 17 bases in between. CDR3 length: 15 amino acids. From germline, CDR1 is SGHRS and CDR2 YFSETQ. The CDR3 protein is CASSPGPQGGDTQYF. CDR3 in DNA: TGCGCCAGCAGCCCCGGACCTCAAGGTGGAGATACGCAGTATTTT.

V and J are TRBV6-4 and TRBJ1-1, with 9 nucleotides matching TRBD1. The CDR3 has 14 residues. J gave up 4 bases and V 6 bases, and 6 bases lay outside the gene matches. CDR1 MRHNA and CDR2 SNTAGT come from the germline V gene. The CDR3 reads CASSKSTGGTEAFF. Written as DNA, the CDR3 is TGTGCCAGCAGCAAATCGACAGGGGGCACTGAAGCTTTCTTT.

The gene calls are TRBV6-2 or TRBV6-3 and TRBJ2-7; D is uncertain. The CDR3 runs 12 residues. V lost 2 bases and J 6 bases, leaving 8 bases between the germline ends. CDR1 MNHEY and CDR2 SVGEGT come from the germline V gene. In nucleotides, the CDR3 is TGTGCCAGCAGTTACCAACGGAGCGAGCAGTACTTC. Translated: CASSYQRSEQYF.

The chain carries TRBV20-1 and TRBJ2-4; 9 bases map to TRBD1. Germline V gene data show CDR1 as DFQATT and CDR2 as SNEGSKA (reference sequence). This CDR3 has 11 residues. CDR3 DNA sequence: TGCGCAGGACAGGGGTCAAACATTCAGTACTTC. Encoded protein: CAGQGSNIQYF.

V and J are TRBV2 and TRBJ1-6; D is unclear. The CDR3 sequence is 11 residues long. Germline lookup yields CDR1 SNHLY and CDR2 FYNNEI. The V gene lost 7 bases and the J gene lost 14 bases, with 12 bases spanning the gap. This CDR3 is CASTAKSSLHF. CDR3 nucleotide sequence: TGTGCCAGCACGGCCAAGAGTTCCCTCCACTTT.

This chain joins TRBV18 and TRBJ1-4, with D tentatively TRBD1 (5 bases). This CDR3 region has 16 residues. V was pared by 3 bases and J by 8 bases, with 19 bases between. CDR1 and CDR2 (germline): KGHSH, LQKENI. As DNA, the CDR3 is TGTGCCAGCTCACCCGATGGAAGCTCCGGGGGAGAAAAACTGTTTTTT. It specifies CASSPDGSSGGEKLFF.